Described below is a single T cell receptor (beta chain) sequence and its context. Its antigen is undetermined. The sample comes from a study of Ad26.COV2.S vaccination and SARS-CoV-2 variants. For the study at large: Intramuscularly, Ad26.COV2.S was given either once or twice, 56 days apart. General study results and limits: Substantial breadth was reported for post-vaccination spike-specific CD8+ and CD4+ T cells.

Treatment specified: 19 received Ad26.COV2.S at low or high dose, single or two shots; about 5 received placebo; per-sample allocation not given. The study sampled participants on day 63 after the first vaccine or placebo injection. The donor's status was that of an adult aged 18-55 years in Boston. The administered vaccine (an Ad26 vector) expressed Wuhan-strain SARS-CoV-2 spike. Data came from immunoSEQ multiplex PCR; TCRdb stores just in-frame clones and leaves some out. The table lists approximately 300,000 clones, roughly 84% of them singletons. V gave up 5 bases and J gave up 8 bases, with 13 bases separating them. The CDR3 covers 14 residues. Per germline, CDR1 SGHVS and CDR2 FNYEAQ.

The sample was peripheral blood, taken in a trial of Ad26.COV2.S vaccine versus placebo. This clonotype originated in a person between 18 and 65 years old who received the Ad26.COV2.S COVID-19 vaccine or a placebo. The chain links TRBV7-6 to TRBJ1-6; the D gene is possibly TRBD1 (5 bases). The CDR3 DNA reads TGTGCCAGCAGCCCGAGGGGAAAGTATTCACCCCTCCACTTT. It translates to CASSPRGKYSPLHF.